The rows below give T cell receptor beta chains drawn from one sample of a study of cytomegalovirus exposure and HLA in healthy donors. Method: immunoSEQ multiplex PCR; TCRdb's copy keeps in-frame clones and lacks some. The data show around 150,000 clones, with around 80% seen just once and about 1.4% held by the top ten. The sequencing sample was made of PBMCs. These receptors all stem from a woman aged 18-29 years in good health and CMV-seronegative. CDR3s include the opening cysteine and the closing phenylalanine or tryptophan. Each record gives: J gene, D gene, clone size, V gene, CDR3 DNA, CDR3 protein. D genes are given only for firm matches. Size is stated for part of the rows, as once, few or many counts, or as a class when the clone is expanded.

>TRBJ1-3|TRBD1|.|TRBV7-9
TGTGCCAGGAGACAGGGGGTGGGAAACACCATATATTTT
CARRQGVGNTIYF
>TRBJ2-4|.|.|TRBV6-1
TGTGCCAGCAGAACCTCCAGGGGACCCAAAAACATTCAGTACTTC
CASRTSRGPKNIQYF
>TRBJ1-3|TRBD1|.|TRBV5-1
TGCGCCAGCAGCTTGGGGGACAGCTCTGGAAACACCATATATTTT
CASSLGDSSGNTIYF
>TRBJ1-4|.|.|TRBV5-1
TGCGCCAGCCGGGGGGGGGCAAATGAAAAACTGTTTTTT
CASRGGANEKLFF
>TRBJ1-3|.|.|TRBV9
TGTGCCAGCAGCGTAGGGGCAGGGGGAAACACCATATATTTT
CASSVGAGGNTIYF
>TRBJ2-3|TRBD1|.|TRBV19
TGTGCCAGTAGTTTCGGGACAGGGGCAGATACGCAGTATTTT
CASSFGTGADTQYF
>TRBJ2-5|.|.|TRBV5-1
TGCGCCAGCAGCTTCATCTCCGGGGTCACACAAGAGACCCAGTACTTC
CASSFISGVTQETQYF
>TRBJ1-1|.|.|TRBV18
TGTGCCAGCTCACCACCCCAGGTCGGATGGAACACTGAAGCTTTCTTT
CASSPPQVGWNTEAFF
>TRBJ2-7|TRBD2|.|TRBV5-1
TGCGCCAGCTGTAGTAGCGGGGGGGCAGGCGAGCAGTACTTC
CASCSSGGAGEQYF
>TRBJ2-7|.|.|TRBV11-2
TGTGCCAGCAGTATTGCGGCGAATACCTACGAGCAGTACTTC
CASSIAANTYEQYF
>TRBJ1-2|TRBD1|few|TRBV27
TGTGCCAGCAGTCGAATGGGACAGGGGAGTAACTATGGCTACACCTTC
CASSRMGQGSNYGYTF
>TRBJ1-2|.|.|TRBV6-5
TGTGCCAGCAGTTACTCTCGAGGCCACTATGGCTACACCTTC
CASSYSRGHYGYTF
>TRBJ2-3|TRBD2|.|TRBV7-9
TGTGCCAGCGGGGGCGGGAGGGGGGCTTTT
CASGGGRGAF
>TRBJ2-6|.|once|TRBV5-1
TGCGCCAGCAGGGGCCTCTCTGGGGCCAACGTCCTGACTTTC
CASRGLSGANVLTF
>TRBJ1-4|TRBD1|.|TRBV7-9
TGTTCCAGCAGCTTAGGCAGGGTAGGGGGCCATGAAAAACTGTTTTTT
CSSSLGRVGGHEKLFF
>TRBJ2-7|.|.|TRBV7-9
TGTGCCAGCAGTAAAGCAGGGTTCTCCTACGAGCAGTACTTC
CASSKAGFSYEQYF
>TRBJ1-6|TRBD1|.|TRBV4-1
TGCGCCAGCAGCCAAGTGGGAAGGGGGCGGGATTCACCCCTCCACTTT
CASSQVGRGRDSPLHF
>TRBJ1-1|.|.|TRBV5-4
TGTGCCAGCAGCACGTCATCAGGGATAAGCACTGAAGCTTTCTTT
CASSTSSGISTEAFF
>TRBJ2-3|.|.|TRBV27
TGTGCCAGCAGTTTATGGGGCGGGGGCTCAGATACGCAGTATTTT
CASSLWGGGSDTQYF
>TRBJ1-2|TRBD1|.|TRBV29-1
TGCAGCGTTGACGGACAGGGCAACTATGGCTACACCTTC
CSVDGQGNYGYTF
>TRBJ1-4|TRBD1|.|TRBV18
TGTGCCAGCTCATCTGGACAGGGAAATGAAAAACTGTTTTTT
CASSSGQGNEKLFF
>TRBJ2-4|.|.|TRBV5-1
TGCGCCAGCAGCTTGGACAGGGTAGCCAAAAACAGTCAGTACTTC
CASSLDRVAKNSQYF
>TRBJ1-4|.|.|TRBV19
TGTGCCACCGCGGGAATGTCTAATGAAAAACTGTTTTTT
CATAGMSNEKLFF
>TRBJ2-2|TRBD2|.|TRBV18
TGTGCCAGCTCACGACGGGGACAGGCGACTAGCGGGTTTAACACCGGGGAGCTGTTTTTT
CASSRRGQATSGFNTGELFF
>TRBJ1-5|TRBD1|.|TRBV2
TGTGCCAGCACCTCCGGGACAGGGGGCTGGGGTCAGCCCCAGCATTTT
CASTSGTGGWGQPQHF
>TRBJ2-4|.|.|TRBV15
TGTGCCACCAGCAGAGGCGGTGACAGTCGAAACATTCAGTACTTC
CATSRGGDSRNIQYF
>TRBJ1-3|.|.|TRBV28
TGTGCCAGCTCTGGGGCGGGGGGCGCTTACACCATATATTTT
CASSGAGGAYTIYF
>TRBJ2-2|TRBD2|.|TRBV7-6
TGTGCCAGCAGCTTTCCTAGCGGGGGATCGGGGGAGCTGTTTTTT
CASSFPSGGSGELFF
>TRBJ2-7|TRBD1|.|TRBV28
TGTGCCAGCAAACCGACAGGGGGCTACGAGCAGTACTTC
CASKPTGGYEQYF
>TRBJ1-2|TRBD1|.|TRBV11-2
TGTGCCAGCAGCTTAGCAACAGGGGGAACCTATGGCTACACCTTC
CASSLATGGTYGYTF
>TRBJ1-5|.|.|TRBV19
TGTGCCAGTAGTATTGGACTTATGATGATTCAGCCCCAGCATTTT
CASSIGLMMIQPQHF
>TRBJ2-1|TRBD1|.|TRBV2
TGTGCCAGCACCTTGACAGGGGGCGGGGGTTTGAATGAGCAGTTCTTC
CASTLTGGGGLNEQFF
>TRBJ1-1|.|.|TRBV29-1
TGCAGCGTAGTTAGGACAGATGAAGCTTTCTTT
CSVVRTDEAFF
>TRBJ2-2|TRBD2|.|TRBV5-4
TGTGCCAGCAGCTTGAGGACTAGCGTTGGCACCGGGGAGCTGTTTTTT
CASSLRTSVGTGELFF
>TRBJ2-5|TRBD1|.|TRBV7-8
TGTGCCAGCGGCAGGACAGGGAATATACGAGAGACCCAGTACTTC
CASGRTGNIRETQYF
>TRBJ1-2|.|.|TRBV10-3
TGTGCCATCAATCCGGGACAAGACTATGGCTACACCTTC
CAINPGQDYGYTF
>TRBJ1-1|.|.|TRBV6-1
TGTGCCAGCAGTTCCGACCAGACATCTTCTGTGGCTTTCTTT
CASSSDQTSSVAFF
>TRBJ2-3|TRBD2|.|TRBV6-1
TGTGCCAGCAGTGAAGGGGTTAGCGGGGGCACAGATACGCAGTATTTT
CASSEGVSGGTDTQYF
>TRBJ1-1|.|.|TRBV7-3
TGTGCCAGCAGCTGGTCTACGGGGGAGACTGAAGCTTTCTTT
CASSWSTGETEAFF
>TRBJ1-5|.|.|TRBV7-2
TGTGCCAGCAGCTTAGCCACGGGTAGCAATCAGCCCCAGCATTTT
CASSLATGSNQPQHF
>TRBJ2-1|.|.|TRBV15
TGTGCCACCAGCTACGAGGTCTTGGCTAACAATGAGCAGTTCTTC
CATSYEVLANNEQFF
>TRBJ2-1|.|.|TRBV18
TGTGCCAGCTCACCACCGGGGGGACTGCTGAACAATGAGCAGTTCTTC
CASSPPGGLLNNEQFF
>TRBJ1-2|TRBD1|.|TRBV4-1
TGCGCCAGCAGCCAGCTAGGGACAGCCAATGGCTACACCTTC
CASSQLGTANGYTF
>TRBJ2-1|TRBD1|.|TRBV13
TGTGCCAGCAGCGAGGGACAGGGCCCTTACAATGAGCAGTTCTTC
CASSEGQGPYNEQFF
>TRBJ2-7|.|.|TRBV6-1
TGTGCCAGCGCGTCTGGAGCCTACGAGCAGTACTTC
CASASGAYEQYF
>TRBJ2-7|TRBD2|.|TRBV7-3
TGTGCCAGCAGCCAGGGACTAGCGGCTACCTACGAGCAGTACTTC
CASSQGLAATYEQYF
>TRBJ1-2|TRBD1|.|TRBV6-4
TGTGCCAGCAAGCGAGGACAGGTGGATGGCTACACCTTC
CASKRGQVDGYTF
>TRBJ1-1|TRBD1|.|TRBV18
TGTGCCAGCTCAGTTGACAGGGTGAACACTGAAGCTTTCTTT
CASSVDRVNTEAFF
>TRBJ2-2|.|.|TRBV10-3
TGTGCCATCAGTGAGATAAACACCGGGGAGCTGTTTTTT
CAISEINTGELFF
>TRBJ1-4|TRBD1|.|TRBV10-3
TGTGCCATCAGGAAGGGACAGGGAGGCGAAAAACTGTTTTTT
CAIRKGQGGEKLFF
>TRBJ1-2|.|.|TRBV30
TGTGCCTGGAGTGTACACGGGTCGGGCTACACCTTC
CAWSVHGSGYTF
>TRBJ2-7|.|.|TRBV5-1
TGCGCCAGCAGCTTGGGGCAGGCAGGCCGATACGAGCAGTACTTC
CASSLGQAGRYEQYF
>TRBJ1-6|.|once|TRBV5-1
TGCGCCAGCAGCTTGGTGACAGCTCTAGGATCACCCCTCCACTTT
CASSLVTALGSPLHF
>TRBJ1-2|.|few|TRBV19
TGTGCCAGTAGTATTGACAGACACTATGGCTACACCTTC
CASSIDRHYGYTF
>TRBJ2-2|TRBD1|.|TRBV7-9
TGTGCCAGCAGCACCCCGTGGGACAGGAATTCGAACACCGGGGAGCTGTTTTTT
CASSTPWDRNSNTGELFF
>TRBJ2-3|TRBD2|once|TRBV7-2
TGTGCCAGCAGCTTTACTAGCGGGGGCACAGATACGCAGTATTTT
CASSFTSGGTDTQYF
>TRBJ1-4|.|.|TRBV30
TGTGCCTGGAGACTACAGGGTCAGGAAAAACTGTTTTTT
CAWRLQGQEKLFF
>TRBJ2-5|TRBD2|.|TRBV5-1
TGCGCCAGCAGCTCGGGACTAGCGGGGGGCCTGGAGACCCAGTACTTC
CASSSGLAGGLETQYF
>TRBJ1-1|TRBD1|few|TRBV19
TGTGCCAGTAGTTCCCCGGGACAGGGTTTAGGAAACACTGAAGCTTTCTTT
CASSSPGQGLGNTEAFF
>TRBJ1-2|TRBD1|.|TRBV19
TGTGCCAGTAGTTTTGGGACAGGGGACACGGATGGCTACACCTTC
CASSFGTGDTDGYTF